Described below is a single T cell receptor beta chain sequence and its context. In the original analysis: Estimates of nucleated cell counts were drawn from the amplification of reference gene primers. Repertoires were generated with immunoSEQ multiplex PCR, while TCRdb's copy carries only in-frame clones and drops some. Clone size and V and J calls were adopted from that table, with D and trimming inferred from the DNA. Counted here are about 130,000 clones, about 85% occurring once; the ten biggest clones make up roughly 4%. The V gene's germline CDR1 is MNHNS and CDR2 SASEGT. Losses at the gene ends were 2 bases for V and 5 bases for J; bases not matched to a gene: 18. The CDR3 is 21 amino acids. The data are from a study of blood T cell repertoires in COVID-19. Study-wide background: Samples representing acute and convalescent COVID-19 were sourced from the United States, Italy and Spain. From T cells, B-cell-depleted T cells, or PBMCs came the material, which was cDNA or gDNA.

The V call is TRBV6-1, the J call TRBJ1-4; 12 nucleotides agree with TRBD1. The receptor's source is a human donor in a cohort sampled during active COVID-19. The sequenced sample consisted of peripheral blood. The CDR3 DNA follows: TGTGCCAGCAGTGAAACAGGTCCCGGGACAGGGGGCACCTTAGGGAATGAAAAACTGTTTTTT. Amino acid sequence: CASSETGPGTGGTLGNEKLFF.